The 24 T cell receptor beta chains presented below share a single source sample, sequenced in a study of tumor-infiltrating lymphocytes in primary liver carcinoma. From approximately 450 ng total RNA, TCR beta cDNA was generated with a primer in the constant region. ARM-PCR, slightly modified, supplied the TCR beta libraries through three nested multiplex PCR rounds. The first two PCR rounds used TRBV1-TRBV30 primers with a Cbeta primer, 9 to 10 cycles each. TCRdb re-derived calls from the multiplex PCR reads in MiXCR, one entry per CDR3 protein. Of fewer than 250,000 distinct CDR3 sequences in the sample, around 85% were seen once. Investigators took RNA and DNA out together from roughly 21-30 mg of unsorted bulk tissue. Input material: tumor tissue from primary liver carcinoma. All receptors come from a man in his forties with primary liver carcinoma and hepatitis B virus infection.

This chain joins TRBV27 and TRBJ2-7; TRBD2 matches at 10 bases. Germline lookup yields CDR1 MNHEY and CDR2 SMNVEV (reference sequence). The CDR3 totals 15 residues. Trimming took 2 bases from V and 2 from J; bases not matched to a gene: 3. The CDR3 DNA reads as TGTGCCAGCAGTTTAAAGCGGGGGGGTCCCTACGAGCAGTACTTC. The encoded protein is CASSLKRGGPYEQYF.

This clonotype was recorded at least ten times. CDR3 DNA: TGTGCCAGCAGGTCTCCGGGACAGTGGAGAAATGGCTACACCTTC. Its protein is CASRSPGQWRNGYTF. This chain uses TRBV28 with TRBJ1-2; TRBD1 matches 7 bases. The junction had 13 bases not matched to a gene; V was cut back by 6 bases and J by 6 bases. The CDR3 totals 15 residues. In germline, CDR1 is MDHEN, CDR2 SYDVKM.

Worth noting for this clonotype: One end of the junction is discordant with germline, which a read error may explain. The chain uses TRBV6-1 and TRBJ2-1, with no clear D. CDR3 length equals 15 residues. CDR1 and CDR2 (germline): MNHNS, SASEGT. CDR3 bases: TGTGCCAGCCGGGTCGAAGGAGTGTCCTACAATGAGCTGTTCTTC. It encodes CASRVEGVSYNELFF.

The rearrangement uses TRBV29-1 and TRBJ1-1; D uncertain. Germline V gene data show CDR1 as SQVTM and CDR2 as ANQGSEA. This CDR3 comprises 10 residues. V was cut by 8 bases and J by 11 bases, with 15 bases left in between. This CDR3 reads CSLVDVEAFF. The CDR3 DNA is TGCAGCCTGGTAGATGTTGAGGCTTTCTTT.

This clonotype has only one observation. The junction does not match germline at one end; this may be a read error. The chain employs TRBV11-2 and TRBJ2-1; TRBD1 aligns across 7 bases. Germline CDR1 and CDR2: SGHAT and FQNNGV. The CDR3 runs 13 residues. The CDR3 sequence is CASDFTGVNEQFF. In nucleotides, the CDR3 is TGTGCCAGCGACTTCACAGGGGTCAATGAGCAGTTCTTT.

The chain links TRBV29-1 to TRBJ2-7, with D perhaps given as TRBD1 or TRBD2 (5 bases each). CDR3 length: 16 amino acids. V lost 8 bases and J lost 1, with 24 bases in between. Per germline, CDR1 SQVTM and CDR2 ANQGSEA. CDR3 sequence: CSTMSSGTGTSYEQYF. In DNA form, the CDR3 reads TGCAGCACCATGTCATCTGGGACCGGCACTTCCTACGAGCAGTACTTC.

About this clonotype: One end of the junction varies from germline; a read error may be responsible. The gene calls are TRBV7-9 and TRBJ2-1; maybe TRBD1 (6 bases). Germline V gives CDR1 SEHNR, CDR2 FQNEAQ (reference sequence). There are 14 residues in the CDR3. CDR3 sequence: CSSSSRGTGNEQFF. The CDR3, as DNA: TGTTCCAGCAGTTCTAGGGGGACGGGTAATGAGCAGTTCTTC.

The chain is built from TRBV14 and TRBJ2-3, with D hard to call. CDR1 is SGHDN and CDR2 is FVKESK in the germline V gene. Trimming shortened V by 0 bases and J by 5 bases, and 6 bases separated the two germline ends. The CDR3 consists of 13 residues. The CDR3 loop is CASSQDGIDTQYF. The CDR3 bases are TGTGCCAGCAGCCAAGACGGCATAGATACGCAGTATTTT.

This sequence joins TRBV7-9 and TRBJ2-5; D is perhaps TRBD1 or TRBD2 (8 bases each). Germline V gene sequence: CDR1 SEHNR, CDR2 FQNEAQ (reference sequence). Trimming left V 10 bases short and J 4 bases short, with 28 bases between. This CDR3 contains 17 residues. The CDR3: CAKSLARIAGTGETQYF. CDR3 bases: TGTGCCAAGAGCTTAGCGCGGATAGCGGGGACAGGAGAGACCCAGTACTTC.

A remark on this clonotype: Sequence at one end of the junction differs from germline and may be a read error. The V call is TRBV29-1, the J call TRBJ1-1; no reliable D call. There are 14 residues in the CDR3. Germline V gives CDR1 SQVTM, CDR2 ANQGSEA. The DNA for the CDR3 is TGCAGCGTTGAAGACCCCGGCGGAGTGGCTGAAGCTATCTTT. Its protein is CSVEDPGGVAEAIF.

V is TRBV5-1 and J is TRBJ2-3; D may be TRBD2 (5 bases). Trimming left V 0 bases short and J 15 bases short, with 23 bases between. The CDR3 sequence is 15 residues long. Germline V lookup: CDR1 SGHRS, CDR2 YFSETQ. The CDR3 DNA reads as TGCGCCAGCAGCTTGGAGGCGGGCCTCACAGATAGGCAATATTTT. Its translation is CASSLEAGLTDRQYF.

As to this clonotype: One junction end disagrees with the germline gene, perhaps due to a read error. This chain uses TRBV5-1 with TRBJ1-1; D call uncertain. Germline values: CDR1 SGHRS, CDR2 YFSETQ. The CDR3 has 14 residues. CDR3 DNA: TGCGCCAGCAGTTTGGACGGCATGAGCACTGAAGCTTTCTTT. Its protein is CASSLDGMSTEAFF. The complete variable domain, with remaining parts taken from reference TRBV5-1 and TRBJ1-1, reads KAGVTQTPRYLIKTRGQQVTLSCSPISGHRSVSWYQQTPGQGLQFLFEYFSETQRNKGNFPGRFSGRQFSNSRSEMNVSTLELGDSALYLCASSLDGMSTEAFFGQGTRLTVV.

Many counts were recorded for this clonotype. This chain uses TRBV11-2 with TRBJ2-5; 12 nucleotides match TRBD2. From germline, CDR1 is SGHAT and CDR2 FQNNGV. The trim removed 1 base at V and 5 bases at J, leaving 8 bases unmatched. CDR3 length equals 17 residues. This CDR3 is CASSLGLSSGRDETQYF. As DNA, the CDR3 is TGTGCCAGCAGCTTAGGGCTGTCTAGCGGGAGGGATGAGACCCAGTACTTC. Full variable domain (outside the CDR3, taken from reference TRBV11-2 and TRBJ2-5): EAGVAQSPRYKIIEKRQSVAFWCNPISGHATLYWYQQILGQGPKLLIQFQNNGVVDDSQLPKDRFSAERLKGVDSTLKIQPAKLEDSAVYLCASSLGLSSGRDETQYFGPGTRLLVL.

Note on this clonotype: At one end, the junction sequence differs from germline, possibly due to a read error. The rearrangement uses TRBV11-2 and TRBJ2-5; D is possibly TRBD1 or TRBD2 (5 bases each). The CDR3 runs 14 residues. The germline CDR1 and CDR2 sequences are SGHAT and FQNNGV. CDR3 DNA sequence: TGTGCCAGCAGCTTCAGTGGGGGTCAAGTGACCCAGTACTTC. Protein sequence: CASSFSGGQVTQYF.

On this clonotype itself: Given the absence of the conserved phenylalanine or tryptophan at the CDR3 end, a read error is likely. This chain connects TRBV11-2 to TRBJ2-3; TRBD1 is a possible D gene (6 bases). The germline V gene encodes CDR1 SGHAT and CDR2 FQNNGV. The CDR3 spans 16 residues. CDR3 sequence: CVSSTRSTGNTDTQYL. The CDR3 DNA reads as TGTGTCAGCAGCACAAGAAGTACAGGGAACACAGATACGCAGTATCTT.

A word on this clonotype: Compared with germline, one end of the junction differs, possibly owing to a read error. The gene calls are TRBV7-8 and TRBJ2-2, with a possible D match to TRBD2 (5 bases). Germline V gene sequence: CDR1 SGHVS, CDR2 FQNEAQ. The CDR3 contains 14 residues. This CDR3 reads CVSSLEFGVGELFF. CDR3 sequence (DNA): TGTGTCAGCAGCTTAGAATTCGGGGTCGGGGAGCTGTTTTTT.

The count of this clonotype is one. One end of the junction does not line up with germline, which may come from a read error. The V call is TRBV5-6, the J call TRBJ2-3, with TRBD2 matching over 7 bases. Germline V gives CDR1 SGHDT, CDR2 YYEEEE. The CDR3 extends over 18 amino acids. The CDR3 region is CASSSLTSPGNFLDTQNF. DNA of the CDR3: TGTGCCAGCAGCTCCTTGACTAGCCCGGGCAATTTTTTAGATACGCAGAATTTT.

In regard to this clonotype: Because the CDR3 is missing its conserved closing phenylalanine or tryptophan, this is likely a read error. The V call is TRBV4-3, the J call TRBJ2-7; 9 nucleotides agree with TRBD2. Germline V gene data show CDR1 as LGHNA and CDR2 as YSLEER. This CDR3 spans 15 amino acids. Germline trimming cut 0 bases from V and 9 bases from J; bases unmatched to any gene: 9. The CDR3 is CASSQERAGGYVQYS. The CDR3 DNA reads TGCGCCAGCAGCCAAGAGCGAGCGGGAGGCTATGTGCAGTACTCC.

A word on this clonotype: The CDR3 ends on some other residue instead of the conserved phenylalanine or tryptophan, so this is likely a read error. V is TRBV11-3 and J is TRBJ2-1; 8 bases are shared with TRBD2. Germline V lookup: CDR1 SGHNT, CDR2 YENEEA. Trimming cost V 6 bases and J 2 bases; bases outside gene matches: 9. The CDR3 length is 16 residues. The CDR3 DNA follows: TGTGCCAGCAGTCTGATTAGCGGGAAACCCTACAATGAGCAGTTCTTG. Its protein product is CASSLISGKPYNEQFL.

The chain links TRBV30 to TRBJ2-7, with a weak D call TRBD1 (6 bases). The CDR3 has 14 residues. Germline V lookup: CDR1 GTSNPN, CDR2 SVGIG (reference sequence). Trimming shortened V by 3 bases and J by 5 bases, and 17 bases separated the two germline ends. CDR3 sequence: CAWRYTGTRDEQYF. CDR3 in DNA: TGTGCCTGGAGATATACCGGGACACGGGACGAGCAGTACTTC. Based on the CDR3 plus reference TRBV30 and TRBJ2-7, the full variable domain is SQTIHQWPATLVQPVGSPLSLECTVEGTSNPNLYWYRQAAGRGLQLLFYSVGIGQISSEVPQNLSASRPQDRQFILSSKKLLLSDSGFYLCAWRYTGTRDEQYFGPGTRLTVT.

In regard to this clonotype: At one of its ends the junction is not consistent with the germline gene, which may arise from a read error. The rearrangement joins TRBV4-3 to TRBJ2-7; D remains unclear. This CDR3 is 16 amino acids long. Germline V gene data show CDR1 as LGHNA and CDR2 as YSLEER. The CDR3 here is CASSLHLGISDYEQYF. The CDR3 DNA sequence: TGTGCCAGCAGCCTCCACCTTGGGATTTCGGACTACGAGCAGTACTTC.

Note on this clonotype: Germline and junction disagree at one end, which may indicate a read error. The V and J genes are TRBV4-1 and TRBJ2-1; 7 nucleotides align to TRBD1. The CDR3 consists of 16 residues. The germline V gene encodes CDR1 MGHRA and CDR2 YSYEKL. The DNA of the CDR3 is TGCTCCAGCAGCCAAGTTTATGGACAGGAATACAATGAGCAGTTCTTC. As protein: CSSSQVYGQEYNEQFF.

Points on this clonotype: Sequence at one end of the junction differs from germline and may be a read error. This chain uses TRBV12-3 or TRBV12-4 with TRBJ1-1; the D is unclear. The length of the CDR3 is 16 residues. The CDR3 loop reads CASSWTISSMNTQAFF. Written as DNA, the CDR3 is TGTGCCAGCAGCTGGACGATATCTTCGATGAACACTCAAGCTTTCTTT.

On this clonotype: An end of the junction differs from the germline gene, which may be a read error. This chain joins TRBV6-5 and TRBJ1-5, with D uncertain. The CDR3 loop spans 12 amino acids. Per the germline V gene, CDR1 is MNHEY and CDR2 is SVGAGI. CDR3 sequence reads: CASYDPNQPQHF. The CDR3 DNA reads TGTGCCAGCTACGACCCCAATCAGCCCCAACATTTT.